The T cell receptor (beta chain) under discussion was sequenced for a study of PD-L1 blockade in urothelial cancer. V shed 6 bases, J shed 3 bases, and the junction held 9 bases outside the gene matches. The germline V gene encodes CDR1 SNHLY and CDR2 FYNNEI. This CDR3 spans 17 amino acids. Here immunoSEQ multiplex PCR was the method, and the copy in TCRdb shows in-frame clones only, minus some. Of approximately 79,000 clones listed, about 91% are singletons. This sample's time point: peripheral blood 6 weeks after treatment start. This TCR was recovered from a woman over 75 with urothelial cancer. Sequences were derived from PBMCs, sampled around atezolizumab (anti-PD-L1) treatment. The gene calls are TRBV2 and TRBJ2-2, with TRBD1 matching over 11 bases. The CDR3 sequence: CASSVGQGAGDTGELFF. CDR3 nucleotide sequence: TGTGCCAGCAGCGTCGGACAGGGGGCAGGGGACACCGGGGAGCTGTTTTTT.